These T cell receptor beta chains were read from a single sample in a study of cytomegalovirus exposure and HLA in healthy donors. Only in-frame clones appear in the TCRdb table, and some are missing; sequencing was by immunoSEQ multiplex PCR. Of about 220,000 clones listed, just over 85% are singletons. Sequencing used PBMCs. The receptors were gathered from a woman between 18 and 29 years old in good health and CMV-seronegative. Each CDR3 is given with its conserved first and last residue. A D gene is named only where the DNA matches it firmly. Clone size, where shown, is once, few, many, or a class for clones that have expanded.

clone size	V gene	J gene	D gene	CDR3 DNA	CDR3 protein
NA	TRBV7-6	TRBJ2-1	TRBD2	TGTGCCAGCAGCTTGGGACTAGCGGGAGGGAATGAGCAGTTCTTC	CASSLGLAGGNEQFF
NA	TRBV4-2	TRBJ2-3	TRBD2	TGTGCCAGCAGCCGCCGGACTAGCGGGAGGACGGAAGATACGCAGTATTTT	CASSRRTSGRTEDTQYF
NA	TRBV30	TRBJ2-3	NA	TGTGCCTGGGCAACTTCAGACATCACAGATACGCAGTATTTT	CAWATSDITDTQYF
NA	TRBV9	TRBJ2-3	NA	TGTGCCAGCAGCGTGGACCCACCGGGAGCGGGCGCAGATACGCAGTATTTT	CASSVDPPGAGADTQYF
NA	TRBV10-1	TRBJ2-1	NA	TGCGCCAGCAGTGAGTCTTCTAGCCCCCTGGGCAATGAGCAGTTCTTC	CASSESSSPLGNEQFF
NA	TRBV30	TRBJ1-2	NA	TGTGCCTGGAGGCGAAGGCGGGACTATGGCTACACCTTC	CAWRRRRDYGYTF
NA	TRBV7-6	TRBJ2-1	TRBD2	TGTGCCAGCAGCCCCCTAGCGGGAGGATACAATGAGCAGTTCTTC	CASSPLAGGYNEQFF
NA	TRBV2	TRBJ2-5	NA	TGTGCCAGCGAGGGCGGGGAGACCCAGTACTTC	CASEGGETQYF
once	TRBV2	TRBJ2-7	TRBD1	TGTGCCAGCAGTAAGCAGGGACAGGGGGTCTACGAGCAGTACTTC	CASSKQGQGVYEQYF
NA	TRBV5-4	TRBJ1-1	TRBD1	TGTGCCAGCAGCTCAATACAGGGGGCCTCGAACACTGAAGCTTTCTTT	CASSSIQGASNTEAFF
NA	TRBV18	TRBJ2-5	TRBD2	TGTGCCAGCTCACCACGTCTAGCGGGGGGCAAAGAGACCCAGTACTTC	CASSPRLAGGKETQYF
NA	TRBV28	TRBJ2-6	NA	TGTGCCAGCACTCGCGGGGGCAGCTCTGGGGCCAACGTCCTGACTTTC	CASTRGGSSGANVLTF
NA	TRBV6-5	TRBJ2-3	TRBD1	TGTGCCAGCAGTTATGACAGGGGAACGCAGTATTTT	CASSYDRGTQYF
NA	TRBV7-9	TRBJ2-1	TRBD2	TGTGCCAGCAGCTTGTTATGGGGGGGAAGCAATGAGCAGTTCTTC	CASSLLWGGSNEQFF
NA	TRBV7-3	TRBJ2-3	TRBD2	TGTGCCAGCAGCTTAGTGCGTTTTAAGCGGGGTAGCACAGATACGCAGTATTTT	CASSLVRFKRGSTDTQYF
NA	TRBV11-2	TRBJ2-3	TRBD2	TGTGCCAGCAGCCCGGGACTAGAAGTGGAGCCAGATACGCAGTATTTT	CASSPGLEVEPDTQYF
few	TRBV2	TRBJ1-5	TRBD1	TGTGCCAGCAGCCTCGGACAGGGGCATCAGCCCCAGCATTTT	CASSLGQGHQPQHF
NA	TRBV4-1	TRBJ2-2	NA	TGCGCCAGCAGCCAAGGGGTGTGGGCTTCCGGGGAGCTGTTTTTT	CASSQGVWASGELFF
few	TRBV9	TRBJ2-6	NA	TGTGCCAGCAGCGTAGGACACTCTGGGGCCAACGTCCTGACTTTC	CASSVGHSGANVLTF
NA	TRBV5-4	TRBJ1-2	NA	TGTGCCAGCAGGCCCGCGGAGGGTGCTAACTATGGCTACACCTTC	CASRPAEGANYGYTF
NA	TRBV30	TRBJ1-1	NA	TGTGCCTGGAGTTCAACGAGGACAGCTGTGAAAGCTTTCTTT	CAWSSTRTAVKAFF
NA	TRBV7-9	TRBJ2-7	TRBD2	TGTGCCAGCAGCTTTGCACTAGCGGGAGTCAACTACGAGCAGTACTTC	CASSFALAGVNYEQYF
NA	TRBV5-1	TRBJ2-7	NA	TGCGCCAGCAGGGACAGCGAATACTACGAGCAGTACTTC	CASRDSEYYEQYF
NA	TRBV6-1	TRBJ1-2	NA	TGTGCCAGCAGTGGCCAGAACTATGGCTACACCTTC	CASSGQNYGYTF
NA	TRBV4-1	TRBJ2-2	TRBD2	TGCGCCAGCAGCCACAAAGGGGAGGACGCGGGAGGCGTAACCGGGGAGCTGTTTTTT	CASSHKGEDAGGVTGELFF
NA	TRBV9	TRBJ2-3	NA	TGTGCCAGCAGCGTAGACGGGAAAGTGACAGATACGCAGTATTTT	CASSVDGKVTDTQYF
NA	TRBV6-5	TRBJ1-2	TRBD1	TGTGCCAGCAGTTCAGGGGGAGGCCCCTATGGCTACACCTTC	CASSSGGGPYGYTF
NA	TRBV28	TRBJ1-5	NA	TGTGCCAGCAGGGCGGGGTCATACCTAAGCAATCAGCCCCAGCATTTT	CASRAGSYLSNQPQHF
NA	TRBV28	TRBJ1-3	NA	TGTGCCAGCAGTTTTGAACAGGGCAAAGAGAGAAACACCATATATTTT	CASSFEQGKERNTIYF
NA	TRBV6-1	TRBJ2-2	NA	TGTGCCGGGGCCCCGAACACCGGGGAGCTGTTTTTT	CAGAPNTGELFF
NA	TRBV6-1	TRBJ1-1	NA	TGTGCCAGCAGCCCTCCCCGGAGGCTGGGAACTGAAGCTTTCTTT	CASSPPRRLGTEAFF
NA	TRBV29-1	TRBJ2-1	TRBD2	TGCAGCGTTGTCCCAGCGGGAGGGAGCTCCTACAATGAGCAGTTCTTC	CSVVPAGGSSYNEQFF
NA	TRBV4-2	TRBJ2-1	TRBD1	TGTGCCAGCAGCCAAGCATCCGGACAGGGGGCAAATGAGCAGTTCTTC	CASSQASGQGANEQFF
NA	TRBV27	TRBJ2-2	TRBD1	TGTGCCAGCAGTTCCCCAATAAGACAGGGAGTCACCGGGGAGCTGTTTTTT	CASSSPIRQGVTGELFF
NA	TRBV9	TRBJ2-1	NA	TGTGCCAGCAGCGTAGGCGGGCCCTACAATGAGCAGTTCTTC	CASSVGGPYNEQFF
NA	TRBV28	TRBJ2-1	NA	TGTGCCAGCAGTCGCGGGACCACCTACAATGAGCAGTTCTTC	CASSRGTTYNEQFF
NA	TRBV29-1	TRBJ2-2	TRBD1	TGCAGCGTTGCGGGACAGGCGAACACCGGGGAGCTGTTTTTT	CSVAGQANTGELFF
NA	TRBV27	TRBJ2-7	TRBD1	TGTGCCAGCGGCCAGGGACAGGGGGTGTGGGAGCAGTACTTC	CASGQGQGVWEQYF
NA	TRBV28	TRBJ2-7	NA	TGTGCCAGCGGTATTAGCTCCTACGAGCAGTACTTC	CASGISSYEQYF
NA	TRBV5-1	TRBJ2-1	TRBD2	TGCGCCAGCAGCTTAGGGACTAGATACAATGAGCAGTTCTTC	CASSLGTRYNEQFF
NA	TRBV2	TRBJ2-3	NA	TGTGCCAGCGAGGAAAGTAGCACATATACGCAGTATTTT	CASEESSTYTQYF
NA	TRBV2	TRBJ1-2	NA	TGTGCCAGCAGTGAAGCCCCAGGGTATAATCCCTATGGCTACACCTTC	CASSEAPGYNPYGYTF
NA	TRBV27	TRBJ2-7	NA	TGTGCCAGTAGACATATGGTTTCCCCTATAGGTGAGCAGTACTTC	CASRHMVSPIGEQYF
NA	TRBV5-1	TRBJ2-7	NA	TGCGCCAGCAGCTTGGGACAAAACTACGAGCAGTACTTC	CASSLGQNYEQYF
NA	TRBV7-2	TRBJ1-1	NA	TGTGCCAGCAGTTCGGGAATCACTGAAGCTTTCTTT	CASSSGITEAFF
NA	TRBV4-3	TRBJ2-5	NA	TGCGCCAGCAGCCAAGATTGGCTAGTCGGTGGTTCAGAGACCCAGTACTTC	CASSQDWLVGGSETQYF
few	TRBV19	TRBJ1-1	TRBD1	TGTGCCAGTAGTATGGGACAGGGAAACACTGAAGCTTTCTTT	CASSMGQGNTEAFF
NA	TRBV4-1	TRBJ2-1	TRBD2	TGCGCCAGCAGCCAAGAGGAAAGGAGACTAGCTAGCAATGAGCAGTTCTTC	CASSQEERRLASNEQFF
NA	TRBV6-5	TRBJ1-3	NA	TGTGCCAGCAGCCCCGAGCGGGCCTCTGGAAACACCATATATTTT	CASSPERASGNTIYF